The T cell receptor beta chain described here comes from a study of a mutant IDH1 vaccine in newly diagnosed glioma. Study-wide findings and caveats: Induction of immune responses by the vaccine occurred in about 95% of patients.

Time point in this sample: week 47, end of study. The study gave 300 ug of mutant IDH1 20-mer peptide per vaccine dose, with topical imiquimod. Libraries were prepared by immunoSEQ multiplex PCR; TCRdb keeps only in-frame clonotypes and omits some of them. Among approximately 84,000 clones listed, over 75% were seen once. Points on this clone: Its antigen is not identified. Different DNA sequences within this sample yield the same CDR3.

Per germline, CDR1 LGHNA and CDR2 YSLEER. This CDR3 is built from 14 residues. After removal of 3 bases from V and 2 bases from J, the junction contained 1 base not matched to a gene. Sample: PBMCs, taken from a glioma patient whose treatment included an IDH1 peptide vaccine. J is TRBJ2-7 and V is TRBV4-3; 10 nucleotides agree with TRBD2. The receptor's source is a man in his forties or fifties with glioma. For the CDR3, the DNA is TGCGCCAGCAGCCATGGACTAGCGGCCTACGAGCAGTACTTC. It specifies CASSHGLAAYEQYF.